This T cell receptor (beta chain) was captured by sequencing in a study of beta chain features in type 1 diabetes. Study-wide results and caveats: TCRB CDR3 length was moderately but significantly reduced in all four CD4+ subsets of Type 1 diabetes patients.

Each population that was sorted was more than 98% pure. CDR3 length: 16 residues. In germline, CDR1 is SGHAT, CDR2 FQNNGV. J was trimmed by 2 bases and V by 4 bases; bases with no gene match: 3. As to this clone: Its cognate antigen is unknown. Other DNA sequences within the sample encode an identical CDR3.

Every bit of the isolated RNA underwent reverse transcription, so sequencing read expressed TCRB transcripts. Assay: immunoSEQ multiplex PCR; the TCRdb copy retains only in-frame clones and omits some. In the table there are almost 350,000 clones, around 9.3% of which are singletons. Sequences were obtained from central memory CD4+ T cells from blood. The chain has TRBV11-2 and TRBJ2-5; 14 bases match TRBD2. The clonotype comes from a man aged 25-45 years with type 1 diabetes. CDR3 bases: TGTGCCAGCAGCTCCGGGACTAGCGGGGGACAAGAGACCCAGTACTTC. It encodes CASSSGTSGGQETQYF.